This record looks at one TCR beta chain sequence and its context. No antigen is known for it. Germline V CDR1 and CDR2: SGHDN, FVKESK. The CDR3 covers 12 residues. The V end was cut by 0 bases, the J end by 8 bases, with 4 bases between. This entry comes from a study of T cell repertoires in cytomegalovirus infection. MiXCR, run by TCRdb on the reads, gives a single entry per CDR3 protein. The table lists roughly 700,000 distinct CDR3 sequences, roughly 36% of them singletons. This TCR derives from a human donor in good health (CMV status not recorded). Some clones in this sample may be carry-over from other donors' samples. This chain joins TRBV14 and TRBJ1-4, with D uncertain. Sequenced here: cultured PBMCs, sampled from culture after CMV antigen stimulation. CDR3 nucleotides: TGTGCCAGCAGCCAAGAAAACGAAAAACTGTTTTTT. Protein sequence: CASSQENEKLFF.